The following is a TCR beta chain sequence with its context. Its antigen is currently unknown. A much larger clone is a single base away; this may be a read error. The CDR3 extends over 15 amino acids. Germline CDR1 reads SGHVS; CDR2 reads FNYEAQ. From RNA transcripts, TCR beta CDR3 regions were amplified. HTBI primers were the set used in a first-round RT-PCR of the TCR CDR3. One entry per CDR3 protein, called by TCRdb with MiXCR from the multiplex PCR reads. The data show roughly 570,000 distinct CDR3 sequences, with 35% to 55% seen just once and roughly 8.2% held by the top ten. The data were taken from a study of T cells in Graves' hyperthyroidism and ophthalmopathy. Study outcomes and limitations: Model predictions of ophthalmopathy came a median 6.5 months before onset.

This TCR was recovered from a woman under 30 with Graves' hyperthyroidism. The sequenced sample was peripheral blood or thyroid tissue (not recorded which). The V call is TRBV7-6, the J call TRBJ2-7, with TRBD1 identical over 8 bases. The DNA of the CDR3 is TGTGCCAGCAGCCCCCGGACAGGGCTCCCCTACGAGCAGCACTTC. Translating it yields CASSPRTGLPYEQHF.